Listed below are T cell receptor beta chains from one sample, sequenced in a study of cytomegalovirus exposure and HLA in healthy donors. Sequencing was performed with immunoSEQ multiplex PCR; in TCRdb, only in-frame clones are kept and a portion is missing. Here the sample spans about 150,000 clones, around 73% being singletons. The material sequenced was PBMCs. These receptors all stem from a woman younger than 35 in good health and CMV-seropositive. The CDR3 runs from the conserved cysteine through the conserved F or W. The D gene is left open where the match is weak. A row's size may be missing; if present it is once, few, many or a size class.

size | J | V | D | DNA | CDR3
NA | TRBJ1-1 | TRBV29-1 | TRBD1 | TGCAGCGTTGGTACCGTCGGGACAGGGGGCAACACTGAAGCTTTCTTT | CSVGTVGTGGNTEAFF
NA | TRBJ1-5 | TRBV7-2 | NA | TGTGCCAGCAGCGAAGACAGGCGATACAATCAGCCCCAGCATTTT | CASSEDRRYNQPQHF
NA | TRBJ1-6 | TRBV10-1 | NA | TGCGCCAGCAGTGAGCCCCACCTTCGAATCGGTGTTGGGAGCTCCTATAATTCACCCCTCCACTTT | CASSEPHLRIGVGSSYNSPLHF
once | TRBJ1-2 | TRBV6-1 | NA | TGTGCTAGCAGTGAAGCCGGGGGCTATGGCTACACCTTC | CASSEAGGYGYTF
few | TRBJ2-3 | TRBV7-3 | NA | TGTGCCAGCAGCCGTGGATGGACTTCGGGCACAGATACGCAGTATTTT | CASSRGWTSGTDTQYF
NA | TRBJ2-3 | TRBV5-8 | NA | TGTGCCAGCAGCTTCCGCGGGGACACAGATACGCAGTATTTT | CASSFRGDTDTQYF
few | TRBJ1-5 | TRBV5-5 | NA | TGTGCCAGCAGCTTGTTGGGGCAGAGCAATCAGCCCCAGCATTTT | CASSLLGQSNQPQHF
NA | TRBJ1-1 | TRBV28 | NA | TGTGCCAGCAGTTTATCACCAGGGGCCACTGAAGCTTTCTTT | CASSLSPGATEAFF
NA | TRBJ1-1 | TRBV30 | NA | TGTGCCTGGGGGTACGGGGTGAACACTGAAGCTTTCTTT | CAWGYGVNTEAFF
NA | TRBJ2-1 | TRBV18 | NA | TGTGCCAGCTCAGTAGGGAGCTCCTACAATGAGCAGTTCTTC | CASSVGSSYNEQFF
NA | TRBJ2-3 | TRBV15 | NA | TGTGCCACCAGCCCCAGGAGACTAACAGATACGCAGTATTTT | CATSPRRLTDTQYF
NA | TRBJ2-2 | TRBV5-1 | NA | TGCGCCAGCAGCTTGGAAGCACCGAACACCGGGGAGCTGTTTTTT | CASSLEAPNTGELFF
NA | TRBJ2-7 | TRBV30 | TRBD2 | TGTGCCTGGAGTCGAACTAGCGGAAACTACGAGCAGTACTTC | CAWSRTSGNYEQYF
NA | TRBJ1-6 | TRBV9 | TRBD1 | TGTGCCAGCAGCGCCGAAACAGGGGGGAATTCACCCCTCCACTTT | CASSAETGGNSPLHF
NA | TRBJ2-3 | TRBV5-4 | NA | TGTGCCAGCAGCTCCCCGGGGGTTAGCACAGATACGCAGTATTTT | CASSSPGVSTDTQYF
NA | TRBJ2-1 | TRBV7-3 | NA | TGTGCCAGCAGCTCCAATCAACTCGATGAGCAGTTCTTC | CASSSNQLDEQFF
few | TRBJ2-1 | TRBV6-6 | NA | TGTGCCAGCAGTTACTCCCGAGCTAGCCCCAATGAGCAGTTCTTC | CASSYSRASPNEQFF
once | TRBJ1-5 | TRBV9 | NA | TGTGCCAGTTCATCTGACTTCAATCAGCCCCAGCATTTT | CASSSDFNQPQHF
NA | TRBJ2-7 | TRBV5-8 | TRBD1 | TGTGCCAGCAGCTGGAAGGGACAGGGGGCCTACGAGCAGTACTTC | CASSWKGQGAYEQYF
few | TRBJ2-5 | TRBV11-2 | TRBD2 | TGTGCCAGCAGCTTAGGGGGTACTAGCGGGGGCGAGACCCAGTACTTC | CASSLGGTSGGETQYF
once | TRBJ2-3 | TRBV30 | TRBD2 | TGTGCCTGGAGTGCAGCGGGGGGGATAGATACGCAGTATTTT | CAWSAAGGIDTQYF
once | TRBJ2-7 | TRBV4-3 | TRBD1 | TGCGCCAGCAGCCAAGATCCGCGGCAGGGGGCTCACGAGCAGTACTTC | CASSQDPRQGAHEQYF
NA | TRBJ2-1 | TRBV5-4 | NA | TGTGCCAGCAGCTACCCGGGCTCCGGGGGAGTCAGGAATGAGCAGTTCTTC | CASSYPGSGGVRNEQFF
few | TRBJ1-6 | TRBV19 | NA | TGTGCCAGTAGCAGGGACAAAAAGGATTCACCCCTCCACTTT | CASSRDKKDSPLHF
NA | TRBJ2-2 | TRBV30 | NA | TGTGCCCGGCGGGAGAACACCGGGGAGCTGTTTTTT | CARRENTGELFF
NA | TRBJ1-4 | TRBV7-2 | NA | TGTGCCAGCAGCACCACCTCGGGAAAACTGTTTTTT | CASSTTSGKLFF
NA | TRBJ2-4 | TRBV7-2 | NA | TGTGCCAGCAGCTTCCGGGAAGTAGCCAAAAACATTCAGTACTTC | CASSFREVAKNIQYF
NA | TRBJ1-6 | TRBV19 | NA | TGTGCCAGTAGTATCGGTCAGGTCGCCTCCTATAATTCACCCCTCCACTTT | CASSIGQVASYNSPLHF
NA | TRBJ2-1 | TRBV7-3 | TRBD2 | TGTGCCAGCAGCGCTCGTCCTAGCGGGGGCTACAATGAGCAGTTCTTC | CASSARPSGGYNEQFF
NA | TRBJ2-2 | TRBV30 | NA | TGTGCCTGGAGTCCGGTTAGCGTCGGGGAGCTGTTTTTT | CAWSPVSVGELFF
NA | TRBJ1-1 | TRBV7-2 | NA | TGTGCCAGCAGCTTAGGTATCCCAGGATCAGCCAGACATGAAGCTTTCTTT | CASSLGIPGSARHEAFF
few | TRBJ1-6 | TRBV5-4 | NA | TGTGCCAGCAGCTTGGCCGGAGGGGAGCCACCCCTCCACTTT | CASSLAGGEPPLHF
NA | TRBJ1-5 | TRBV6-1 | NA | TGTGCGACTTTGGGGGCGACCTATAGCAATCAGCCCCAGCATTTT | CATLGATYSNQPQHF
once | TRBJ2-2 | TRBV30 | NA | TGTGCCTGGAGTCGCAGGAACACCGGGGAGCTGTTTTTT | CAWSRRNTGELFF
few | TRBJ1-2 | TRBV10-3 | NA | TGTGCCATCAGTGAGCTGGGGGCGATCGGCTACACCTTC | CAISELGAIGYTF
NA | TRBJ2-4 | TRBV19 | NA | TGTGCCAGTAGTATAGGGGCAGGGGGGTCCAAAAACATTCAGTACTTC | CASSIGAGGSKNIQYF
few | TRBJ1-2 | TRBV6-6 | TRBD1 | TGTGCCAGCATAGGGACAGGGATAGGCTATGGCTACACCTTC | CASIGTGIGYGYTF
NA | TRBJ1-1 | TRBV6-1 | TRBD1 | TGTGCCAGTTTCCGAGTGAGGGGGCACACTGAAGCTTTCTTT | CASFRVRGHTEAFF
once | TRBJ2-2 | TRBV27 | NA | TGTGCCAGCAGTCCCCGGGGTCGCGGCACCGGGGAGCTGTTTTTT | CASSPRGRGTGELFF
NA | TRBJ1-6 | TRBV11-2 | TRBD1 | TGTGCCAGCAGCCAAGGACAGGGGAGATCTAATTCACCCCTCCACTTT | CASSQGQGRSNSPLHF
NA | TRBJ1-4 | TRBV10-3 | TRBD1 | TGTGCCATCAGGGGGACAGTGGAGGAAAAACTGTTTTTT | CAIRGTVEEKLFF
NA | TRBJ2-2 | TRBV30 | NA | TGTGCCTGGAGTGTACTGAGCGGGCGAAACACCGGGGAGCTGTTTTTT | CAWSVLSGRNTGELFF
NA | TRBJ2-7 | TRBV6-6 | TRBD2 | TGTGCCAGCAGTCGGGGGGGGGCCAGCTTCGAGCAGTACTTC | CASSRGGASFEQYF
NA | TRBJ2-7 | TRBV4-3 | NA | TGCGCCAGCAGCCAAGGTGTCGGGACTCTCCCCTACGAGCAGTACTTC | CASSQGVGTLPYEQYF
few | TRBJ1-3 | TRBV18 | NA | TGTGCCAGCTCACCACGGACAACAGGAAACACCATATATTTT | CASSPRTTGNTIYF
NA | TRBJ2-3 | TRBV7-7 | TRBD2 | TGTGCTAGCAGCTCGACTAGCGGGGGGGTATATACGCAGTATTTT | CASSSTSGGVYTQYF
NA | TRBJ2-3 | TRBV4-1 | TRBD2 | TGCGCCAGCAGCCAAGTTCGACTAGCAGCAGATACGCAGTATTTT | CASSQVRLAADTQYF
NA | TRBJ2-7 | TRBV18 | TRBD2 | TGTGCCAGCTCACCCGAACTAGCGGGCGAGCAGTACTTC | CASSPELAGEQYF
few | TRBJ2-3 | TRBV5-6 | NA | TGTGCCAGCAGCTTGGGCCTCGGGCGGGGCCCAGATACGCAGTATTTT | CASSLGLGRGPDTQYF
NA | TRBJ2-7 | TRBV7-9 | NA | TGTGCCAGCAGCATAACAGGGAACGAGCAGTACTTC | CASSITGNEQYF